The 10 T cell receptor beta chains given below trace back to one sample, sequenced in a study of blood T cell repertoires in COVID-19. Clones were sequenced by immunoSEQ multiplex PCR, and TCRdb holds only the in-frame ones, with some missing. The data contain about 200,000 clones, 75% to 85% of them singletons. Sequencing input: PBMCs or T cells enriched from blood (not recorded which). Every receptor here comes from a woman aged 40-49 years with acute COVID-19.

This rearrangement joins TRBV3-1 (or the pseudogene TRBV3-2) to TRBJ2-7; D unresolved. Germline-derived CDR1 and CDR2 are LGHDT and YNNKEL (reference sequence). V was shortened by 0 bases and J by 1 base, with 10 bases between the two germline ends. This CDR3 spans 15 amino acids. The CDR3 loop reads CASSQEFRRSYEQYF. CDR3 coding DNA: TGTGCCAGCAGCCAAGAATTTCGCAGATCCTACGAGCAGTACTTC.

This chain links TRBV30 with TRBJ2-1; TRBD2 matches at 11 bases. The CDR3 loop spans 17 amino acids. CDR1 and CDR2 (germline): GTSNPN, SVGIG (reference sequence). Trimming cost V 4 bases and J 3 bases; bases outside gene matches: 11. Here the CDR3 DNA reads TGTGCCTGGAAGAGCCTGGGACTAGCGGATATCTACAATGAGCAGTTCTTC. This gives the protein CAWKSLGLADIYNEQFF.

The chain is built from TRBV28 and TRBJ1-1; D is ambiguous. The V gene lost 2 bases and the J gene lost 5 bases, with 9 bases spanning the gap. Germline V gene lookup returns CDR1 MDHEN and CDR2 SYDVKM. The CDR3 length is 13 residues. CDR3 sequence: CASSLLAGTEAFF. Here the CDR3 DNA reads TGTGCCAGCAGTTTACTGGCAGGAACTGAAGCTTTCTTT. Together with reference TRBV28 and TRBJ1-1, the CDR3 gives the full variable domain: DVKVTQSSRYLVKRTGEKVFLECVQDMDHENMFWYRQDPGLGLRLIYFSYDVKMKEKGDIPEGYSVSREKKERFSLILESASTNQTSMYLCASSLLAGTEAFFGQGTRLTVV.

The V call is TRBV28, the J call TRBJ2-3, with no clear D. CDR1 MDHEN and CDR2 SYDVKM come from the germline V gene. CDR3 length: 16 residues. Trimming pared 2 bases from V and 0 bases from J, leaving 12 bases between. The CDR3 nucleotides read TGTGCCAGCAGTTTAAGCTGGCAGGATAGCACAGATACGCAGTATTTT. Translated: CASSLSWQDSTDTQYF.

The V and J genes are TRBV9 and TRBJ2-1; 10 positions match TRBD2. With 0 bases clipped from V and 0 bases from J, the junction kept 6 bases outside the gene matches. The CDR3 consists of 18 residues. Per germline, CDR1 SGDLS and CDR2 YYNGEE. The chain's CDR3 is CASSVDSGRPSSYNEQFF. The CDR3 bases are TGTGCCAGCAGCGTAGATAGCGGGAGGCCAAGCTCCTACAATGAGCAGTTCTTC.

This chain connects TRBV10-3 to TRBJ2-7; D perhaps matches TRBD2 (6 bases). Germline assignment: CDR1 ENHRY and CDR2 SYGVKD. The V and J ends lost 6 bases and 2 bases respectively, with 11 bases between them. CDR3 size: 13 residues. CDR3 in DNA: TGTGCCATCAGCCCGGGGGACGCCTACGAGCAGTACTTC. This sequence encodes CAISPGDAYEQYF.

V and J are TRBV5-4 and TRBJ2-7; TRBD2 agrees at 8 bases. CDR1 SGHNT and CDR2 YYREEE come from the germline V gene (reference sequence). V lost 0 bases, J lost 0 bases, and 5 bases stayed unmatched. This CDR3 is built from 16 residues. The CDR3 region has the DNA TGTGCCAGCAGCTTGGAGGGCGGGGGGCACTCCTACGAGCAGTACTTC. Its translation is CASSLEGGGHSYEQYF.

DNA for the CDR3: TGTGCCAGCAGTTTATTTTCGCGGGACGCATACTCTGGGGCCAACGTCCTGACTTTC. Protein sequence: CASSLFSRDAYSGANVLTF. The chain has TRBV27 and TRBJ2-6, with D perhaps matching TRBD2 (6 bases). Germline values: CDR1 MNHEY, CDR2 SMNVEV (reference sequence). V shed 1 base and J shed 0 bases, with 16 bases lying between them. The CDR3 sequence is 19 residues long.

The chain joins TRBV3-1 (or the pseudogene TRBV3-2) to TRBJ1-2; TRBD1 aligns across 7 bases. The CDR3 sequence is 13 residues long. Unmatched junction bases numbered 3, after V lost 1 base and J lost 7 bases. CDR1 LGHDT and CDR2 YNNKEL come from the germline V gene (reference sequence). The CDR3 is CASSQVQGTGYTF. The CDR3, as DNA: TGTGCCAGCAGCCAAGTACAGGGGACTGGCTACACCTTC.

In this sample, this clone turned up a few times. J is TRBJ2-7 and V is TRBV5-1; D uncertain. Trimming shortened V by 1 base and J by 7 bases, and 15 bases separated the two germline ends. The CDR3 sequence is 14 residues long. Per the germline V gene, CDR1 is SGHRS and CDR2 is YFSETQ. CDR3 sequence (DNA): TGCGCCAGCAGCTTGAACTCGGTCCTGGAGGAGCAGTACTTC. Its translation: CASSLNSVLEEQYF.